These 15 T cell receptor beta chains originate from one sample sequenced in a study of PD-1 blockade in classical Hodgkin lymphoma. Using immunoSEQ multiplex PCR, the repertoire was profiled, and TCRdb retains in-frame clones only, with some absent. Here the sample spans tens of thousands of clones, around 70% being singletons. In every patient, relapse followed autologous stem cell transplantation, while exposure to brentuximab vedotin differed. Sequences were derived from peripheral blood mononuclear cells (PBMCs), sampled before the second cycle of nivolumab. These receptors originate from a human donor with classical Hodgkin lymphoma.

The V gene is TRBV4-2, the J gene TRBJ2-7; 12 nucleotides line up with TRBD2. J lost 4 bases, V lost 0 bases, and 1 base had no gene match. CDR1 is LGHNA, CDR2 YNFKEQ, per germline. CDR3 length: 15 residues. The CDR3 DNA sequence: TGTGCCAGCAGCCAAGAGGGGACTAGCGGGTACGAGCAGTACTTC. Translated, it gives CASSQEGTSGYEQYF.

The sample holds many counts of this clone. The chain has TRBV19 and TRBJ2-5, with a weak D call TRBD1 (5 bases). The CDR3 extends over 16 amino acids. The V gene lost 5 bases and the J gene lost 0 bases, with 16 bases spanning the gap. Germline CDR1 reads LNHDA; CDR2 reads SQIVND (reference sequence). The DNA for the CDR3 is TGTGCCAGTAGTCGCAAAGGACATTCGTACCAAGAGACCCAGTACTTC. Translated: CASSRKGHSYQETQYF. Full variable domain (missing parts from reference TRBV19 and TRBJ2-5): DGGITQSPKYLFRKEGQNVTLSCEQNLNHDAMYWYRQDPGQGLRLIYYSQIVNDFQKGDIAEGYSVSREKKESFPLTVTSAQKNPTAFYLCASSRKGHSYQETQYFGPGTRLLVL.

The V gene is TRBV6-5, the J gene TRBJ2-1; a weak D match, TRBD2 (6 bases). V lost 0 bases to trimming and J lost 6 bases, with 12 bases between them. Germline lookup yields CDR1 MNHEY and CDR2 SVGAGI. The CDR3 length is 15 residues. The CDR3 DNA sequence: TGTGCCAGCAGTTACTCGGGGGGATTCCCCAATGAGCAGTTCTTC. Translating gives CASSYSGGFPNEQFF.

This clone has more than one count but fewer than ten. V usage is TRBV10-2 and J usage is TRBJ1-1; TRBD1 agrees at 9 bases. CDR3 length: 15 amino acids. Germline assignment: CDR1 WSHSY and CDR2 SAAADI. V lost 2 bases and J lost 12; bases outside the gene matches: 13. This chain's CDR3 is CASSETGGGGQRTFF. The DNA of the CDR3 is TGCGCCAGCAGTGAGACAGGGGGCGGAGGTCAGAGGACTTTCTTT.

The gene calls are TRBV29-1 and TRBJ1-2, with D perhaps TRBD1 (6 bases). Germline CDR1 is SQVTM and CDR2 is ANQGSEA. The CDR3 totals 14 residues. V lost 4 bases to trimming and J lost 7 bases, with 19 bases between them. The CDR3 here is CSVAQGAGATGYTF. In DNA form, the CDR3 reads TGCAGCGTTGCCCAAGGGGCGGGGGCGACTGGCTACACCTTC.

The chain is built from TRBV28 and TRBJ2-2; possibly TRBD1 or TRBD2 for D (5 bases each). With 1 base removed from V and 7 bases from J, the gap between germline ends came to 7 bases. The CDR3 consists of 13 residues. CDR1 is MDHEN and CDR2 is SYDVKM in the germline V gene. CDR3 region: CASSLLRGGELFF. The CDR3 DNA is TGTGCCAGCAGTTTATTGAGGGGCGGGGAGCTGTTTTTT. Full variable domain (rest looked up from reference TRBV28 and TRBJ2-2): DVKVTQSSRYLVKRTGEKVFLECVQDMDHENMFWYRQDPGLGLRLIYFSYDVKMKEKGDIPEGYSVSREKKERFSLILESASTNQTSMYLCASSLLRGGELFFGEGSRLTVL.

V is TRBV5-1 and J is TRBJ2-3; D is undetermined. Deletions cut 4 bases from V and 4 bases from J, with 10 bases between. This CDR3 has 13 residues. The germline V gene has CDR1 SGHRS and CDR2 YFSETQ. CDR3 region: CASSPHPADTQYF. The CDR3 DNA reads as TGCGCCAGCAGCCCACACCCCGCAGATACGCAGTATTTT.

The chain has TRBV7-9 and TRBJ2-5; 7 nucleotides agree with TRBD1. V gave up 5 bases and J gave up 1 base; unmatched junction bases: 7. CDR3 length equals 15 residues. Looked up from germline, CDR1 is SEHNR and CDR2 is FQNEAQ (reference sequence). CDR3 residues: CASSPPGTVQETQYF. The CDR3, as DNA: TGTGCCAGCAGCCCGCCCGGGACAGTCCAAGAGACCCAGTACTTC.

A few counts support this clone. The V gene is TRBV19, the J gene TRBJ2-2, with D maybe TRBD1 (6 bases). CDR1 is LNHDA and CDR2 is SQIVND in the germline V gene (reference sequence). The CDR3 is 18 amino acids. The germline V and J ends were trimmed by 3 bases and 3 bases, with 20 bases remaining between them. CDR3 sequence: CASSIPNTGFWDTGELFF. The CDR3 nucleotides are TGTGCCAGTAGTATTCCCAACACAGGGTTTTGGGACACCGGGGAGCTGTTTTTT.

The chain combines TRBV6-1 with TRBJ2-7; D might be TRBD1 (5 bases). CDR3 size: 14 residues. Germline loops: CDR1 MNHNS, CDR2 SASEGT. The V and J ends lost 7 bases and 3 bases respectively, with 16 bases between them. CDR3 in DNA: TGTGCCAGCATTGCAGGGAACGGCGGCTACGAGCAGTACTTC. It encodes CASIAGNGGYEQYF.

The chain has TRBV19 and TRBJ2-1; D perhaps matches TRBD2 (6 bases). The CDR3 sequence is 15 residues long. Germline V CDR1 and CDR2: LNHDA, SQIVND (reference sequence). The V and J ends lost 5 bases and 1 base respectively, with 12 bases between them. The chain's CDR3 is CASSSGVGSYNEQFF. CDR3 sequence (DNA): TGTGCCAGTAGTTCGGGAGTGGGGTCCTACAATGAGCAGTTCTTC.

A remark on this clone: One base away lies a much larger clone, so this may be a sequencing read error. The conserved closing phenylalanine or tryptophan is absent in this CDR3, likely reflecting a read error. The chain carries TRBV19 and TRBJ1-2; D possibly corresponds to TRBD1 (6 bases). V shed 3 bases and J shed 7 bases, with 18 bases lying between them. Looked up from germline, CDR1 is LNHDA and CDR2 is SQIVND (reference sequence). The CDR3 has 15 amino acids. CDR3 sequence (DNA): TGTGCCAGTAGTATTCTCGGACAGCGGGCGATTGGCTACACCCTC. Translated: CASSILGQRAIGYTL.

The CDR3 DNA is TGTGCCAGCAGTATACAAAGACAGGGGGGCTATGGCTACACCTTC. Its protein product is CASSIQRQGGYGYTF. The rearrangement uses TRBV6-1 and TRBJ1-2; 9 bases are shared with TRBD1. CDR3 length: 15 residues. The germline gives CDR1 MNHNS, CDR2 SASEGT. V lost 5 bases to trimming and J lost 4 bases; unmatched junction nucleotides: 8.

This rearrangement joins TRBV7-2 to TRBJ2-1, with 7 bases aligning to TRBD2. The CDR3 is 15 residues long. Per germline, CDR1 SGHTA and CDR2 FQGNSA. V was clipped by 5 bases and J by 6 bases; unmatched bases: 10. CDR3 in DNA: TGTGCCAGCAGCCCGTTCAGGACTAGAGGCAATGAGCAGTTCTTC. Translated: CASSPFRTRGNEQFF.

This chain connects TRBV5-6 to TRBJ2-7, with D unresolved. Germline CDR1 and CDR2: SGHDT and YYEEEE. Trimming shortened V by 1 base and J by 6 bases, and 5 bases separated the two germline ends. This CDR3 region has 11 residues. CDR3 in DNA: TGTGCCAGCAGCTTGCTCAGCGAGCAGTACTTC. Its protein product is CASSLLSEQYF.